Following are 27 T cell receptor beta chains from one sample sequenced in a study of breast tumors, draining lymph nodes, adjacent tissues. TCRdb fed the multiplex PCR reads into MiXCR, producing one record per CDR3 protein. The top ten hold approximately 1.4% of the sample, which has over 200,000 distinct CDR3 sequences, 32% seen once. Axillary draining lymph nodes of breast cancer patients supplied the node samples. Material for sequencing was axillary lymph node tissue. Receptors were obtained from a female donor with breast cancer. Some clones in this sample may be carry-over from other donors' samples.

Notes on this clonotype: This may come from a read error, since a much larger clone is one base off. CDR3: CTSTGGGGAVLYGYTF. In nucleotides, the CDR3 is TGTACCAGTACCGGGGGGGGGGGCGCGGTCCTCTATGGCTACACCTTC. The V and J genes are TRBV19 and TRBJ1-2, with D perhaps TRBD1 (6 bases). The V gene's germline CDR1 is LNHDA and CDR2 SQIVND (reference sequence). The CDR3 has 16 residues. Complete variable domain (other parts from reference TRBV19 and TRBJ1-2): DGGITQSPKYLFRKEGQNVTLSCEQNLNHDAMYWYRQDPGQGLRLIYYSQIVNDFQKGDIAEGYSVSREKKESFPLTVTSAQKNPTAFYLCTSTGGGGAVLYGYTFGSGTRLTVV.

This clonotype was recorded many times. The chain uses TRBV11-1 and TRBJ2-3, with 9 positions matching TRBD2. Germline V gene sequence: CDR1 SGHAT, CDR2 FQDESV (reference sequence). V lost 6 bases and J lost 2; bases outside the gene matches: 12. This CDR3 region has 17 residues. The DNA of the CDR3 is TGTGCCAGCAGTTTTAATAGCGGGGGAAAACTCACAGATACGCAGTATTTT. Translated, it gives CASSFNSGGKLTDTQYF.

Points on this clonotype: A junction boundary mismatches the germline segment, possibly from a read error. The V call is TRBV5-1, the J call TRBJ2-3; D is ambiguous. CDR1 and CDR2 from the germline V gene are SGHRS and YFSETQ. The length of the CDR3 is 14 residues. CDR3: CASSSAAPEDTQYF. CDR3 DNA sequence: TGCGCCAGCAGCTCGGCGGCACCTGAGGATACGCAATATTTT.

About this clonotype: Possible read error: a much larger clone is one base away. This rearrangement joins TRBV10-3 to TRBJ1-1, with D unresolved. V was trimmed by 2 bases and J by 7 bases, leaving 23 bases between them. CDR1 is ENHRY and CDR2 is SYGVKD in the germline V gene. This CDR3 is 17 amino acids long. The CDR3, as DNA: TGTGCCATCAGTGAGCCCGGCGGATGGCAAATTCCAAATGAAGCTTTCTTT. Translated: CAISEPGGWQIPNEAFF.

This clonotype was picked up a small number of times. The chain links TRBV12-3 or TRBV12-4 to TRBJ1-2; 7 positions agree with TRBD1. The CDR3 runs to 12 residues. V dropped 3 bases and J dropped 8; count of bases not matched to a gene: 3. The CDR3 sequence is CASSLRDSGYTF. DNA of the CDR3: TGTGCCAGCAGTTTGAGGGACAGCGGCTACACCTTC.

A remark on this clonotype: A much larger clone differs from this one at a single base, so this may be a read error. V usage is TRBV4-1 and J usage is TRBJ2-2; a weak D match, TRBD1 (6 bases). In germline, CDR1 is MGHRA, CDR2 YSYEKL. The CDR3 spans 12 residues. Trimming removed 4 bases at V and 6 bases at J, with 6 bases between. The CDR3 DNA sequence: TGCGCCAGCAGCCCAGGGGCCGGGGAGCTGTTTTTT. Its protein product is CASSPGAGELFF.

A few counts support this clonotype. This chain connects TRBV9 to TRBJ1-1; no firm D call. Between the trimmed V and J ends, which lost 1 base and 0 bases, there was a span of 7 bases. Germline CDR1 and CDR2: SGDLS and YYNGEE. The CDR3 is made up of 14 amino acids. In DNA form, the CDR3 reads TGTGCCAGCAGCGTAATGGCTATGAACACTGAAGCTTTCTTT. The encoded protein is CASSVMAMNTEAFF.

On this clonotype itself: A much bigger clone sits one base away, suggesting this may be a read error. CDR3 region: CASSLGIGRANEQFF. The CDR3 DNA follows: TGTGCCAGCAGTTTAGGGATCGGGAGGGCCAATGAGCAGTTCTTC. V is TRBV12-3 or TRBV12-4 and J is TRBJ2-1; 8 bases are a match to TRBD2. The CDR3 runs to 15 residues. V lost 1 base and J lost 6; bases outside the gene matches: 5.

This clonotype was detected many times. The DNA of the CDR3 is TGTGCCAGTAGTAGACAGGGGGCGACCCACAATGAGCAGTTCTTC. This sequence encodes CASSRQGATHNEQFF. The chain is built from TRBV19 and TRBJ2-1, with 10 bases that match TRBD1. This CDR3 is 15 amino acids long. V lost 4 bases, J lost 5 bases, and 5 bases stayed unmatched. From germline, CDR1 is LNHDA and CDR2 SQIVND (reference sequence).

Details on this clonotype: A read error is likely, as this CDR3 ends without the conserved phenylalanine or tryptophan. V usage is TRBV7-2 and J usage is TRBJ1-6, with TRBD1 matching over 7 bases. The CDR3 is made up of 15 amino acids. The trim removed 6 bases at V and 6 bases at J, leaving 8 bases unmatched. Germline CDR1 SGHTA, CDR2 FQGNSA. The CDR3 protein is CASSSAGTVNSPLHL. In nucleotides, the CDR3 is TGTGCCAGCAGTTCCGCCGGGACAGTTAATTCACCCCTCCACCTT.

This clonotype has at least ten counts. The chain recombines TRBV5-1 with TRBJ2-3, with D maybe TRBD2 (6 bases). The CDR3 sequence is 16 residues long. Germline CDR1 reads SGHRS; CDR2 reads YFSETQ. The V gene lost 7 bases and the J gene lost 0 bases, with 18 bases spanning the gap. CDR3 amino acids: CASGSIRSGSTDTQYF. CDR3 sequence (DNA): TGCGCCAGCGGGTCAATTCGGAGCGGGAGCACAGATACGCAGTATTTT.

This clonotype was seen a handful of times. One base away lies a much larger clone, so this may be a sequencing read error. V and J are TRBV20-1 and TRBJ2-1; the D gene could be TRBD1 or TRBD2 (5 bases each). The CDR3 is 15 residues long. Germline V lookup: CDR1 DFQATT, CDR2 SNEGSKA (reference sequence). V was trimmed by 0 bases and J by 8 bases, leaving 17 bases between them. In DNA, the CDR3 is TGCAGTGCTAGAGATCCGTCGGGACGTACGCATGAGCAGTTCTTC. Amino acid sequence: CSARDPSGRTHEQFF.

A remark on this clonotype: This may arise from a read error, as a much more abundant clone is one base away. The J gene is TRBJ2-2, the V gene TRBV6-1; 9 bases map to TRBD2. The germline CDR1 and CDR2 sequences are MNHNS and SASEGT. The CDR3 covers 16 residues. In DNA, the CDR3 is TGTGCCAGCAGGAATACAGGGCTAGCGGGAACCGGGGAGCGGTTTTTT. Translation gives CASRNTGLAGTGERFF.

The gene calls are TRBV7-2 and TRBJ2-3, with D maybe TRBD2 (5 bases). Deletions cut 1 base from V and 11 bases from J, with 22 bases between. CDR3 length: 16 amino acids. CDR1 is SGHTA, CDR2 FQGNSA, per germline. The CDR3 here is CASSLGSGSSYNEQYF. As DNA, the CDR3 is TGTGCCAGCAGCTTAGGGTCTGGGAGCTCCTACAATGAGCAGTATTTT.

About this clonotype itself: One end of the junction varies from germline; a read error may be responsible. This rearrangement joins TRBV7-9 to TRBJ2-1; 12 nucleotides align to TRBD1. The CDR3 is 16 residues long. Germline V gene sequence: CDR1 SEHNR, CDR2 FQNEAQ (reference sequence). The CDR3 loop reads CASSLGGTGGAYEQFF. The CDR3 coding sequence is TGCGCCAGCAGCTTGGGTGGGACAGGGGGCGCGTATGAGCAGTTCTTC. Looking up the rest from reference TRBV7-9 and TRBJ2-1 gives the full variable domain: DTGVSQNPRHKITKRGQNVTFRCDPISEHNRLYWYRQTLGQGPEFLTYFQNEAQLEKSRLLSDRFSAERPKGSFSTLEIQRTEQGDSAMYLCASSLGGTGGAYEQFFGPGTRLTVL.

Comment on this clonotype: A much larger clone sits a single nucleotide away, making a read error possible. The chain links TRBV5-8 to TRBJ2-1, with D perhaps matching TRBD2 (6 bases). This CDR3 contains 14 residues. V dropped 1 base and J dropped 6 bases, with 11 bases sitting between them. Germline V gives CDR1 SGHTS, CDR2 YDEGEE. This CDR3 is CASSLPSATNEQFF. The DNA of the CDR3 is TGTGCCAGCAGCTTGCCTAGCGCGACCAATGAGCAGTTCTTC.

This clonotype was observed at least ten times. The V call is TRBV5-8, the J call TRBJ2-7; D not resolved. The V and J ends lost 4 bases and 0 bases respectively, with 11 bases between them. The germline V gene encodes CDR1 SGHTS and CDR2 YDEGEE. This CDR3 is 14 amino acids long. Here the CDR3 reads CASSPGQRSYEQYF. Written as DNA, the CDR3 is TGTGCCAGCAGCCCTGGGCAGCGCTCCTACGAGCAGTACTTC.

This clonotype was counted many times. This CDR3 reads CATPPPRDKSYNEQFF. As DNA, the CDR3 is TGTGCCACCCCACCCCCTAGGGACAAGTCCTACAATGAGCAGTTCTTC. The V gene is TRBV25-1, the J gene TRBJ2-1, with D maybe TRBD1 (6 bases). Germline assignment: CDR1 MGHDK and CDR2 SYGVNS. V lost 10 bases and J 1 base, leaving 20 bases between the germline ends. This CDR3 comprises 16 residues.

This clonotype was seen ten or more times. The chain combines TRBV4-1 with TRBJ2-3, with D possibly called TRBD1 or TRBD2 (7 bases each). There are 18 residues in the CDR3. V lost 0 bases to trimming and J lost 4 bases, with 20 bases between them. Germline V gives CDR1 MGHRA, CDR2 YSYEKL. The CDR3 spells CASSQEGTSVRGPDTQYF. CDR3 nucleotides: TGCGCCAGCAGCCAAGAAGGAACTAGCGTTAGGGGGCCAGATACGCAGTATTTT.

The sample holds a few counts of this clonotype. The chain uses TRBV9 and TRBJ2-1; TRBD1 agrees at 10 bases. V shed 6 bases and J 5 bases; nucleotides not matched to a gene: 11. The CDR3 spans 16 residues. Germline assignment: CDR1 SGDLS and CDR2 YYNGEE. In DNA form, the CDR3 reads TGTGCCAGCAACATTGCCGGGACAGGGGTCCACAATGAGCAGTTCTTC. Amino acid sequence: CASNIAGTGVHNEQFF.

Comments on this clonotype: Given a much more abundant clone one base away, this may be a read error. The chain couples TRBV6-1 to TRBJ2-7; D tentatively reads TRBD1 or TRBD2 (5 bases each). Germline loops: CDR1 MNHNS, CDR2 SASEGT. The CDR3 contains 14 residues. V was shortened by 5 bases and J by 3 bases, with 14 bases between the two germline ends. As DNA, the CDR3 is TGTGCCAGCAGTCAAGGGGAGTCCGGCTACGAGCAGTACTTC. Encoded protein: CASSQGESGYEQYF.

This clonotype showed up many times. This chain joins TRBV30 and TRBJ1-4; D unclear. This CDR3 is 13 amino acids long. Germline CDR1 GTSNPN, CDR2 SVGIG (reference sequence). The V end was cut by 0 bases, the J end by 5 bases, with 7 bases between. The CDR3 here is CAWSVLDNEKLFF. The CDR3 DNA reads as TGTGCCTGGAGTGTTCTTGACAATGAAAAACTGTTTTTT.

On this clonotype: This likely comes from a read error, as the CDR3 has no conserved phenylalanine or tryptophan at its end. The DNA is omitted, as the CDR3 cannot be located on it reliably, and the CDR3 follows TCRdb's listing. This chain joins TRBV6-7 and TRBJ1-6. TRBV6-7 is an open reading frame, and its role is uncertain. The length of the CDR3 is 14 amino acids, counting both ends. The CDR3: CASSPTVQHSPHHL.

In its sample, this clonotype was seen many times. The gene calls are TRBV9 and TRBJ2-5, with D hard to call. V was cut by 3 bases and J by 4 bases, with 16 bases left in between. Germline V gives CDR1 SGDLS, CDR2 YYNGEE. This CDR3 is 15 amino acids long. The CDR3 sequence: CASSAENGLGETQYF. The CDR3 DNA is TGTGCCAGCAGCGCAGAGAACGGTCTCGGAGAGACCCAGTACTTC.

The chain links TRBV12-5 to TRBJ1-1; D call uncertain. CDR3 size: 11 residues. Trimming pared 2 bases from V and 13 bases from J, leaving 11 bases between. CDR1 LGHNT and CDR2 FRNRAP come from the germline V gene. The CDR3 region has the DNA TGTGCTAGTGGTTTGCACCTTCAGATTTTCTTT. Translating gives CASGLHLQIFF.

As to this clonotype: The CDR3 carries no conserved terminal phenylalanine or tryptophan, so it likely arises from a read error. This sequence joins TRBV7-9 and TRBJ2-4, with a possible D match to TRBD2 (5 bases). Germline CDR1 is SEHNR and CDR2 is FQNEAQ (reference sequence). This CDR3 is 14 amino acids long. CDR3 residues: CTSSYAYEGNIQYL. The CDR3 region has the DNA TGTACCAGCAGCTACGCGTACGAGGGAAACATTCAGTACCTC.

The chain has TRBV20-1 and TRBJ2-1; 12 bases align to TRBD2. The CDR3 runs 15 residues. The V and J ends lost 2 bases and 8 bases, in that order; junction bases with no gene match: 7. Germline V gene lookup returns CDR1 DFQATT and CDR2 SNEGSKA (reference sequence). DNA of the CDR3: TGCAGTGCTAGATCCCTAGCGGGAGGGGGGGATGAGCAGTTCTTC. Its protein product is CSARSLAGGGDEQFF.